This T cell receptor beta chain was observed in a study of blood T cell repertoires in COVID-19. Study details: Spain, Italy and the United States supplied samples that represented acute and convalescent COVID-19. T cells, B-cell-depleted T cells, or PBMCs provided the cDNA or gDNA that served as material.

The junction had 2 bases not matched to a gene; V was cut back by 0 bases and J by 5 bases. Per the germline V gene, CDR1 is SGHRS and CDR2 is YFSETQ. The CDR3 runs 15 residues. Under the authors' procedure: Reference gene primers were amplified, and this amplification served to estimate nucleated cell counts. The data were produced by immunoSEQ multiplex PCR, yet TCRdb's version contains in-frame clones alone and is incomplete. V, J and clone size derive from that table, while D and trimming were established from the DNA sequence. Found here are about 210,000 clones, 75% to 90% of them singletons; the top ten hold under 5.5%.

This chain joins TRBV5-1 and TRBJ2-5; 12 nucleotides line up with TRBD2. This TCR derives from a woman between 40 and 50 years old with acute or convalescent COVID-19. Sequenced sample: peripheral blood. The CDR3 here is CASSLALAGGETQYF. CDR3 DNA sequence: TGCGCCAGCAGCTTGGCCCTAGCGGGGGGGGAGACCCAGTACTTC. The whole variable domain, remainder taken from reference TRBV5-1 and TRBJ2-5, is KAGVTQTPRYLIKTRGQQVTLSCSPISGHRSVSWYQQTPGQGLQFLFEYFSETQRNKGNFPGRFSGRQFSNSRSEMNVSTLELGDSALYLCASSLALAGGETQYFGPGTRLLVL.